One sample yielded the 9 T cell receptor beta chains listed below, sequenced in a study of cytomegalovirus exposure and HLA in healthy donors. PCR employed 60 Vbeta and 13 Jbeta primers. Libraries were prepared by immunoSEQ multiplex PCR; TCRdb keeps only in-frame clonotypes and omits some of them. The sample includes roughly 260,000 clones, roughly 81% of them seen just once. What was sequenced was PBMCs. Receptor source: a woman aged 35 to 49 in good health and CMV-seropositive.

The V call is TRBV28, the J call TRBJ2-7; 10 positions agree with TRBD2. V was pared by 1 base and J by 4 bases, with 4 bases of the junction left unmatched. The CDR3 spans 15 residues. Germline V gene data show CDR1 as MDHEN and CDR2 as SYDVKM. The CDR3 DNA reads TGTGCCAGCAGTTTATTACTAGCGGGAAAATACGAGCAGTACTTC. Translated, it gives CASSLLLAGKYEQYF.

The genes are TRBV5-5 and TRBJ2-7; a possible D gene is TRBD1 (9 bases). The CDR3 loop spans 15 amino acids. V lost 4 bases and J 6 bases, leaving 20 bases between the germline ends. Germline CDR1 is SGHKS and CDR2 is YYEKEE (reference sequence). CDR3 loop: CASSRGGTGWSEQYF. CDR3 nucleotide sequence: TGTGCCAGCAGCCGGGGGGGGACAGGGTGGTCCGAGCAGTACTTC.

The chain couples TRBV7-2 to TRBJ2-7, with 12 bases that match TRBD2. Trimming at V came to 0 bases and at J to 7 bases, leaving 4 bases not matched to a gene. Germline CDR1 and CDR2: SGHTA and FQGNSA. This CDR3 contains 15 residues. As DNA, the CDR3 is TGTGCCAGCAGCTTAGCTCTGCTAGCGGGAGGGGAGCAGTACTTC. Translating gives CASSLALLAGGEQYF.

In its sample, this clone was seen a few times. V and J are TRBV30 and TRBJ2-5, with D tentatively TRBD2 (7 bases). CDR1 GTSNPN and CDR2 SVGIG come from the germline V gene (reference sequence). This CDR3 has 14 residues. V was pared by 0 bases and J by 4 bases, with 12 bases between. CDR3 in DNA: TGTGCCTGGAGTGTACGGGGGGCTCGAGAGACCCAGTACTTC. This translates into CAWSVRGARETQYF. Based on the CDR3 plus reference TRBV30 and TRBJ2-5, the full variable domain is SQTIHQWPATLVQPVGSPLSLECTVEGTSNPNLYWYRQAAGRGLQLLFYSVGIGQISSEVPQNLSASRPQDRQFILSSKKLLLSDSGFYLCAWSVRGARETQYFGPGTRLLVL.

The V and J genes are TRBV28 and TRBJ2-7; D possibly corresponds to TRBD2 (7 bases). Deletions cut 5 bases from V and 3 bases from J, with 17 bases between. The germline V gene has CDR1 MDHEN and CDR2 SYDVKM. The CDR3 is made up of 15 amino acids. CDR3 DNA: TGTGCCAGCAGTCCCTCCGGAGGGGGGGACTACGAGCAGTACTTC. It codes for CASSPSGGGDYEQYF.

This chain connects TRBV27 to TRBJ2-1; 8 bases agree with TRBD2. The CDR3 spans 20 residues. Germline values: CDR1 MNHEY, CDR2 SMNVEV (reference sequence). J gave up 0 bases and V 5 bases, and 18 bases lay outside the gene matches. The CDR3 DNA reads TGTGCCAGCAGTACCCTTAGCGGGGTTAATGCCCTTAGCTCCTACAATGAGCAGTTCTTC. Translation: CASSTLSGVNALSSYNEQFF.

This clone was seen only a few times. The V gene is TRBV18, the J gene TRBJ2-7; 9 bases are a match to TRBD1. Trimming removed 2 bases from V and 4 bases from J; junction bases left unmatched: 6. The CDR3 is 15 residues long. Germline lookup yields CDR1 KGHSH and CDR2 LQKENI. For the CDR3, the DNA is TGTGCCAGCTCACCAACAGGGGGCGCCTTGTACGAGCAGTACTTC. It is translated as CASSPTGGALYEQYF.

The chain employs TRBV6-6 and TRBJ2-7, with a possible D match to TRBD2 (6 bases). The CDR3 has 14 residues. Germline values: CDR1 MNHNY, CDR2 SVGAGI (reference sequence). V was pared by 2 bases and J by 4 bases, with 12 bases between. The CDR3 loop reads CASSYAGGGYEQYF. The CDR3 nucleotides are TGTGCCAGCAGTTACGCCGGGGGTGGGTACGAGCAGTACTTC.

This chain connects TRBV7-9 to TRBJ2-5; TRBD2 matches at 8 bases. Germline V gives CDR1 SEHNR, CDR2 FQNEAQ (reference sequence). V lost 2 bases, J lost 5 bases, and 7 bases stayed unmatched. This CDR3 has 15 residues. The CDR3 sequence: CASSLPGGGMETQYF. The DNA of the CDR3 is TGTGCCAGCAGCTTACCGGGAGGGGGAATGGAGACCCAGTACTTC.